A selection of T cell receptor beta chains follows, all from one sample in a study of OX40 agonist ivuxolimab in advanced cancers. The assay was immunoSEQ multiplex PCR, and TCRdb's table has in-frame clones only and misses some. This table has 40,000 to 60,000 clones, roughly three quarters appearing once. The source was CD4+ or CD8+ T cells sorted from blood, collected in a trial of the OX40 agonist ivuxolimab. These receptors came from an adult with an advanced solid tumor such as melanoma, head and neck, liver or kidney cancer. Both conserved end residues are part of each CDR3. The D gene is left open where the match is weak. Part of the rows lack a size; the others show once, few, many or a class for expanded clones.

V	D	J	size	DNA	CDR3
TRBV19	-	TRBJ1-2	-	TGTGCCAGTAGTCCCACAGGGTCTCATGGCTACACCTTC	CASSPTGSHGYTF
TRBV29-1	TRBD2	TRBJ2-3	-	TGCAGCGTTGAAGATGGGGGGGCAGATACGCAGTATTTT	CSVEDGGADTQYF
TRBV11-2	-	TRBJ2-3	-	TGTGCCAGCAGCTCTGGGGCCTACGGGGGTACGCAGTATTTT	CASSSGAYGGTQYF
TRBV5-1	-	TRBJ2-5	-	TGCGCCAGCAGCTTATCACAAGAGACCCAGTACTTC	CASSLSQETQYF
TRBV2	-	TRBJ1-5	few	TGTGCCAGCAGCGAGCAGGGAGGCAGAAGCAATCAGCCCCAGCATTTT	CASSEQGGRSNQPQHF
TRBV6-9	-	TRBJ1-1	-	TGTGCCAGCAGTTACTCAGCGGGGGACACTGAAGCTTTCTTT	CASSYSAGDTEAFF
TRBV5-1	-	TRBJ2-7	-	TGCGCCAGCAGCAGCCGGACGGATTCCTACGAGCAGTACTTC	CASSSRTDSYEQYF
TRBV6-5	-	TRBJ2-5	-	TGTGCCAGCAGTTCCATCGTACAAGAGACCCAGTACTTC	CASSSIVQETQYF
TRBV5-4	-	TRBJ2-1	-	TGTGCCAGCAGCTTGGGGGGGGCCGGAAACAATGAGCAGTTCTTC	CASSLGGAGNNEQFF
TRBV7-2	-	TRBJ1-5	-	TGTGCCAGCAGCTTGGGTCAGCCCCAGCATTTT	CASSLGQPQHF
TRBV5-1	-	TRBJ1-2	-	TGCGCCAGCAGCTTGGCCTTGTCAGGCCGTGGCTACACCTTC	CASSLALSGRGYTF
TRBV7-9	TRBD1	TRBJ1-3	-	TGTGCCAGCGTCTGGGACAGGGAGCGACGAAACACCATATATTTT	CASVWDRERRNTIYF
TRBV11-2	TRBD1	TRBJ2-1	-	TGTGCCAGCAGCCCCCGGACAGGGAATGGAAATGAGCAGTTCTTC	CASSPRTGNGNEQFF
TRBV4-1	-	TRBJ1-1	-	TGCGCCAGCAGCCAAGATCAAGCGGGGAGGAACACTGAAGCTTTCTTT	CASSQDQAGRNTEAFF
TRBV10-3	-	TRBJ2-7	-	TGTGCCATCAGTGAGGGCAGGCTCTCCTACGAGCAGTACTTC	CAISEGRLSYEQYF
TRBV2	-	TRBJ2-2	-	TGTGCCAGCAGTGTCCAGGATGCGCGGACCGGGGAGCTGTTTTTT	CASSVQDARTGELFF
TRBV29-1	-	TRBJ1-2	few	TGCAGCGTTAGTGAAAGCTATGGCTACACCTTC	CSVSESYGYTF
TRBV29-1	-	TRBJ2-5	-	TGCAGCGTTGACAGGGGAGTGGAGACCCAGTACTTC	CSVDRGVETQYF
TRBV4-2	-	TRBJ1-1	-	TGTGCCAGCAGCCAAGTGAGCCGGGACGGGGAATATGGCACTGAAGCTTTCTTT	CASSQVSRDGEYGTEAFF
TRBV7-2	-	TRBJ2-2	once	TGTGCCAGCAGCCTAGGAACCGGGGAGCTGTTTTTT	CASSLGTGELFF
TRBV11-2	TRBD2	TRBJ2-1	-	TGTGCCAGCAGCCGAGGGCGGACTAGCGGCCTAAATGAGCAGTTCTTC	CASSRGRTSGLNEQFF
TRBV28	-	TRBJ2-3	-	TGTGCCAGCGCCTCGGGCAGCACCTCATATACGCAGTATTTT	CASASGSTSYTQYF
TRBV7-9	TRBD1	TRBJ1-1	-	TGTGCCAGCAGCTTAGGACAGGGGTCCACTGAAGCTTTCTTT	CASSLGQGSTEAFF
TRBV5-1	TRBD1	TRBJ1-3	-	TGCGCCAGCAGCTTAGGGGGACAGGGGACTGGAAACACCATATATTTT	CASSLGGQGTGNTIYF
TRBV9	-	TRBJ1-3	-	TGTGCCAGCAGCGTAGACCCTGGAAACACCATATATTTT	CASSVDPGNTIYF
TRBV2	TRBD2	TRBJ2-5	-	TGTGCCAGCGGGGGGGTGTTCGAGGAGACCCAGTACTTC	CASGGVFEETQYF
TRBV7-8	-	TRBJ2-7	few	TGTGCCAGCAGCCTAGGACGGGAACACGAGCAGTACTTC	CASSLGREHEQYF
TRBV7-2	TRBD1	TRBJ1-1	-	TGTGCCAGCAGCCGTAGAGGGGGCGGGACTGAAGCTTTCTTT	CASSRRGGGTEAFF
TRBV7-9	TRBD2	TRBJ2-5	-	TGTGCCAGCAGCTTAGTAGCGGGGGGAGAGACCCAGTACTTC	CASSLVAGGETQYF